The rows below give T cell receptor beta chains drawn from one sample of a study of OX40 agonist ivuxolimab in advanced cancers. Clones were read by immunoSEQ multiplex PCR, and TCRdb kept only the in-frame ones, dropping some. The sample includes approximately 20,000 clones, 70% to 90% of them seen just once. The material was CD4+ or CD8+ T cells sorted from blood, obtained in a trial of the OX40 agonist ivuxolimab. The receptors originated from an adult with an advanced solid tumor such as melanoma, head and neck, liver or kidney cancer. CDR3s include the opening cysteine and the closing phenylalanine or tryptophan. The D gene is left open where the match is weak. The size of a clone is reported for some rows only, either as once, few or many, or as a class for expanded clones.

TRBV27,.,TRBD1,TRBJ1-3,CASRPPGTGGSINSGNTIYF,TGTGCCAGCAGGCCTCCCGGGACAGGGGGCTCAATTAACTCTGGAAACACCATATATTTT
TRBV10-2,few,TRBD2,TRBJ2-2,CASRAGAGELFF,TGCGCCAGCAGGGCGGGGGCCGGGGAGCTGTTTTTT
TRBV10-2,.,.,TRBJ2-3,CASSGGPGDTQYF,TGCGCCAGCAGTGGGGGACCCGGAGATACGCAGTATTTT
TRBV7-9,.,.,TRBJ1-1,CATPRGASTEAFF,TGTGCCACCCCCCGGGGGGCCAGCACTGAAGCTTTCTTT
TRBV7-9,.,TRBD1,TRBJ1-5,CASSLASGGLSQPQHF,TGTGCCAGCAGCTTAGCGTCAGGGGGCCTCAGTCAGCCCCAGCATTTT
TRBV5-1,.,.,TRBJ2-7,CASSPPQSFYEQYF,TGCGCCAGCAGCCCACCCCAGAGCTTCTACGAGCAGTACTTC
TRBV7-8,.,.,TRBJ2-1,CASSLWGSVADEQFF,TGTGCCAGCAGCTTGTGGGGATCCGTTGCGGACGAGCAGTTCTTC
TRBV6-5,once,.,TRBJ2-5,CASSYSFPSEGTQYF,TGTGCCAGCAGTTACTCTTTTCCTAGCGAGGGGACCCAGTACTTC
TRBV5-6,.,.,TRBJ2-3,CASSAFTDTQYF,TGTGCCAGCAGCGCCTTCACAGATACGCAGTATTTT
TRBV19,.,TRBD2,TRBJ2-3,CATDGGGADTQYF,TGTGCCACCGACGGGGGGGGCGCAGATACGCAGTATTTT
TRBV12-5,few,.,TRBJ1-1,CASGLVFRGGTEAFF,TGTGCTAGTGGTTTGGTGTTCCGAGGCGGGACTGAAGCTTTCTTT
TRBV6-5,.,.,TRBJ2-7,CASSPLGGRPYEQYF,TGTGCCAGCAGCCCCTTGGGGGGGCGCCCCTACGAGCAGTACTTC
TRBV30,.,.,TRBJ1-1,CAWSVEPTGLMNTEAFF,TGTGCCTGGAGTGTAGAGCCGACAGGACTAATGAACACTGAAGCTTTCTTT
TRBV7-9,.,TRBD2,TRBJ2-1,CASSLASGSIDEQFF,TGTGCCAGCAGCTTAGCTAGCGGGAGTATCGATGAGCAGTTCTTC
TRBV11-2,.,TRBD2,TRBJ2-1,CASSLGASGDNEQFF,TGTGCCAGCAGCTTAGGGGCTAGCGGAGACAATGAGCAGTTCTTC
TRBV10-2,.,TRBD2,TRBJ2-5,CASSGGLAGLETQYF,TGCGCCAGCAGTGGGGGACTAGCGGGGTTAGAGACCCAGTACTTC
TRBV7-9,.,TRBD2,TRBJ2-3,CASSLAGGGTTDTQYF,TGTGCCAGCAGCTTAGCTGGCGGGGGGACCACAGATACGCAGTATTTT
TRBV30,.,.,TRBJ2-7,CAWSGADLGQYF,TGTGCCTGGAGTGGGGCGGATCTAGGGCAGTACTTC
TRBV4-1,.,.,TRBJ1-2,CASGQNYGYTF,TGCGCCAGCGGCCAGAACTATGGCTACACCTTC
TRBV6-6,.,TRBD2,TRBJ2-7,CASRGGLEGVQYF,TGTGCCAGCAGGGGGGGACTAGAAGGGGTGCAGTACTTC
TRBV9,.,.,TRBJ2-1,CASSVWGLRADEQFF,TGTGCCAGCAGCGTTTGGGGCCTACGGGCCGATGAGCAGTTCTTC
TRBV4-1,.,.,TRBJ2-2,CASSHIVVNTGELFF,TGCGCCAGCAGCCACATTGTTGTGAACACCGGGGAGCTGTTTTTT